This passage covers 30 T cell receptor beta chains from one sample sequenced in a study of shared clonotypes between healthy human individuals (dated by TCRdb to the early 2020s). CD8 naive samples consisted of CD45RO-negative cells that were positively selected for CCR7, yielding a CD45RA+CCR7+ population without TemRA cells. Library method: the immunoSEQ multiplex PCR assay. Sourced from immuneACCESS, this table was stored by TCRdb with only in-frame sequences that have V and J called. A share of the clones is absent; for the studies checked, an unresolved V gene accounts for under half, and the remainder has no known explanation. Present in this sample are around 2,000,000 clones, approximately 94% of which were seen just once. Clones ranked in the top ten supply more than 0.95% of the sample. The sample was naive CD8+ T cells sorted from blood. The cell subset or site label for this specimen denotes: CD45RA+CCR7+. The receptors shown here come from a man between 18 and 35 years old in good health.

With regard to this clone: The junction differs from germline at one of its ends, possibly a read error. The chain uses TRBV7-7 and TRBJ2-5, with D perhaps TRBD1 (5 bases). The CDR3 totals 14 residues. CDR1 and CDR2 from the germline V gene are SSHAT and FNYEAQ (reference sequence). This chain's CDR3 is CASSLLAGQETQYF. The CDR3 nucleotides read TGTGCTAGCAGCTTACTGGCAGGGCAAGAGACCCAGTACTTC.

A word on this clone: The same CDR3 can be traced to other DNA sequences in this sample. For the CDR3, the DNA is TGTGCCAGCAGCTTGGGTGGGGGCAATCAGCCCCAGCATTTT. Translation gives CASSLGGGNQPQHF. This sequence joins TRBV5-6 and TRBJ1-5; D unresolved. Germline V gene data show CDR1 as SGHDT and CDR2 as YYEEEE. The CDR3 runs 14 residues. The V and J ends lost 0 bases and 2 bases respectively, with 6 bases between them.

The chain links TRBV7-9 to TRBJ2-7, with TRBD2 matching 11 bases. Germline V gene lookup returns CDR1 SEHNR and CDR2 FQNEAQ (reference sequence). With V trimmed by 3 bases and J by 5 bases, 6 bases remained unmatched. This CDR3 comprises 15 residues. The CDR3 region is CASSFVSGRVDEQYF. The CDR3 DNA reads TGTGCCAGCAGCTTCGTTAGCGGGAGGGTGGACGAGCAGTACTTC.

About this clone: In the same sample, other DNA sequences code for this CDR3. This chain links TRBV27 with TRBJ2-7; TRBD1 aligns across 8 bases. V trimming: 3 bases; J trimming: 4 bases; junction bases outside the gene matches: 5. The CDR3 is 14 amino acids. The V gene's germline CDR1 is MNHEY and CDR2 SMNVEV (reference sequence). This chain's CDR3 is CASSFRGLFYEQYF. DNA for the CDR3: TGTGCCAGCAGTTTCAGGGGGCTATTTTACGAGCAGTACTTC.

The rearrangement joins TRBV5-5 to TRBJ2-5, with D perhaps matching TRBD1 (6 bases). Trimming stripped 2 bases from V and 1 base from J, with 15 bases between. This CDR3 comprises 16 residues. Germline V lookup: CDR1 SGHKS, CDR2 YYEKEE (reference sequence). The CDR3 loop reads CASSLWTAHSQETQYF. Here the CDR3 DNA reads TGTGCCAGCAGCTTATGGACAGCACATAGCCAAGAGACCCAGTACTTC.

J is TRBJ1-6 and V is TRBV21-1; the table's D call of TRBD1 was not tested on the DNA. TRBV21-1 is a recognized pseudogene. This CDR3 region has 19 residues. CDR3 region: CASSKGWGLGKGYNSPLHF. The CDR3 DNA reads TGTGCCAGCAGCAAAGGCTGGGGGCTCGGGAAGGGGTATAATTCACCCCTCCACTTT.

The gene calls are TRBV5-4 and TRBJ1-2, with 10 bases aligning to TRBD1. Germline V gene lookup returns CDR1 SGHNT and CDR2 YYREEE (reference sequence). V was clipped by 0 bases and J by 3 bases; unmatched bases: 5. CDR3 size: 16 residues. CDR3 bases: TGTGCCAGCAGCTTGGGGCCGGGACAGGGGTACTATGGCTACACCTTC. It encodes CASSLGPGQGYYGYTF.

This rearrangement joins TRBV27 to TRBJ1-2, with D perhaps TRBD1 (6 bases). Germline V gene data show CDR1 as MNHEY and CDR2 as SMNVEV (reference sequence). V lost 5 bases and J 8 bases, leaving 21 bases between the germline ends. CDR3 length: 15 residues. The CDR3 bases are TGTGCCAGCAGTCCAACCGACACAGGGTTAGTCGGCTACACCTTC. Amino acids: CASSPTDTGLVGYTF.

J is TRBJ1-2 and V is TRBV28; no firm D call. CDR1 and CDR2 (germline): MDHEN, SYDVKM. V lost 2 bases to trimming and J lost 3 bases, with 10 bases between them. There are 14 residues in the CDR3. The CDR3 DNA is TGTGCCAGCAGTTTAGTGGGCGGAGACTATGGCTACACCTTC. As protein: CASSLVGGDYGYTF.

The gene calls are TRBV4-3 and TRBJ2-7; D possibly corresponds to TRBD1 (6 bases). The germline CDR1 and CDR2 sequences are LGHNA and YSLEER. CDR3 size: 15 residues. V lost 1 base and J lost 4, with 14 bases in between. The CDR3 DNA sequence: TGCGCCAGCAGCCAAGGGTTTTCAGGGGATTACGAGCAGTACTTC. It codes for CASSQGFSGDYEQYF.

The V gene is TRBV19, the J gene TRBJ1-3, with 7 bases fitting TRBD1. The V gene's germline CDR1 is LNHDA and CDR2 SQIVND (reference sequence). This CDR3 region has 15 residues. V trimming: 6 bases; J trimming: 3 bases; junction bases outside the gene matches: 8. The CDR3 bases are TGTGCCAGTAGCCCTCAAACAGGGGTTGGAAACACCATATATTTT. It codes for CASSPQTGVGNTIYF.

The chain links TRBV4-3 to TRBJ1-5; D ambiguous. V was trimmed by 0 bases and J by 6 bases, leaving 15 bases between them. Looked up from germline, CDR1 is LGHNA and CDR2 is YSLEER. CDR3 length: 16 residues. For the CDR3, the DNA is TGCGCCAGCAGCCAAGATTATCGGCAGGATAGTCAGCCCCAGCATTTT. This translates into CASSQDYRQDSQPQHF.

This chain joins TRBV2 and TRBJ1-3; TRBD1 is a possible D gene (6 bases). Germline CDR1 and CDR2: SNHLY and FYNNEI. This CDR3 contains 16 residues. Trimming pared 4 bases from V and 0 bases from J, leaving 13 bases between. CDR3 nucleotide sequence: TGTGCCAGCAGTGGGACAGAGGATCTCTCTGGAAACACCATATATTTT. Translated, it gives CASSGTEDLSGNTIYF.

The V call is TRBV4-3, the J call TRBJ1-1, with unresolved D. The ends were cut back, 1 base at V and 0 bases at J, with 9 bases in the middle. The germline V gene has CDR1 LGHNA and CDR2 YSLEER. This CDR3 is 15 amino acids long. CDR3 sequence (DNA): TGCGCCAGCAGCCAAGCTTGGACCATGAACACTGAAGCTTTCTTT. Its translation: CASSQAWTMNTEAFF.

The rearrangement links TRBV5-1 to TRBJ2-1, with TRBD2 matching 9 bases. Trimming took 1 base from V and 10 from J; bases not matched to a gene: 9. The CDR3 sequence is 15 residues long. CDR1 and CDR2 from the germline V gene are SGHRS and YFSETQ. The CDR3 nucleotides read TGCGCCAGCAGCTTGATCGAGCGGGGGGCCCCGGAGCAGTTCTTC. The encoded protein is CASSLIERGAPEQFF.

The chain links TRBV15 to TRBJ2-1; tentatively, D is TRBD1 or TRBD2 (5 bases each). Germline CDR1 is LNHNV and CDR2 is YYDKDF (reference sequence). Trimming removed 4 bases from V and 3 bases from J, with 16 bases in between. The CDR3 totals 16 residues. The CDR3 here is CATSIDGDGYYNEQFF. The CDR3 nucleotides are TGTGCCACCAGCATCGACGGGGACGGATACTACAATGAGCAGTTCTTC.

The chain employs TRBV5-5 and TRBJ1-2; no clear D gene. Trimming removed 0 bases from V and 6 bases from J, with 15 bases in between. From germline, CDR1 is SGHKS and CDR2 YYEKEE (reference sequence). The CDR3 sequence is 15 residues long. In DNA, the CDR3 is TGTGCCAGCAGCTTGGAGGGCGGAGTGGGCCATGGCTACACCTTC. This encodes CASSLEGGVGHGYTF.

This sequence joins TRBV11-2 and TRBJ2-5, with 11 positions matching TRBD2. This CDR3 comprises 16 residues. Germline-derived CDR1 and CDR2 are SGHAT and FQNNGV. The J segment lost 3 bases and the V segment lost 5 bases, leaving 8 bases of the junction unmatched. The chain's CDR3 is CASSKEVAGGKETQYF. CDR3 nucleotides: TGTGCCAGCAGCAAGGAGGTAGCGGGGGGGAAAGAGACCCAGTACTTC. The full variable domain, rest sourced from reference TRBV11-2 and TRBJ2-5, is EAGVAQSPRYKIIEKRQSVAFWCNPISGHATLYWYQQILGQGPKLLIQFQNNGVVDDSQLPKDRFSAERLKGVDSTLKIQPAKLEDSAVYLCASSKEVAGGKETQYFGPGTRLLVL.

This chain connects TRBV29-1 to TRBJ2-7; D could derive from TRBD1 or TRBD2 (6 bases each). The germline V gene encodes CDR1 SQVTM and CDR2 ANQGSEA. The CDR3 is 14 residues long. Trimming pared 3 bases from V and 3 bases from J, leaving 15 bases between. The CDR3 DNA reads TGCAGCGTTGACCTCTCCGGGGGCGGCTACGAGCAGTACTTC. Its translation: CSVDLSGGGYEQYF.

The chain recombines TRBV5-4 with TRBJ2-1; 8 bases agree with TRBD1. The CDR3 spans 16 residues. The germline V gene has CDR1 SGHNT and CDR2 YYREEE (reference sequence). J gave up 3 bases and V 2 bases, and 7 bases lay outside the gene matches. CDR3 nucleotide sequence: TGTGCCAGCAGCTTCGCAGGGGGCCTGATCTACAATGAGCAGTTCTTC. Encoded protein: CASSFAGGLIYNEQFF.

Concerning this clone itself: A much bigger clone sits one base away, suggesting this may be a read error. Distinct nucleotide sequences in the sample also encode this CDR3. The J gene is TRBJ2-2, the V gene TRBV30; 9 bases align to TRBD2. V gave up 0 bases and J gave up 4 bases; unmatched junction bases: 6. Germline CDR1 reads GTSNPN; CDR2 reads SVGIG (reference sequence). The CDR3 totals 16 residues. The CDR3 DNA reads TGTGCCTGGAGTGTACGGGGGACTAGCCTCACCGGGGAGCTGTTTTTT. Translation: CAWSVRGTSLTGELFF.

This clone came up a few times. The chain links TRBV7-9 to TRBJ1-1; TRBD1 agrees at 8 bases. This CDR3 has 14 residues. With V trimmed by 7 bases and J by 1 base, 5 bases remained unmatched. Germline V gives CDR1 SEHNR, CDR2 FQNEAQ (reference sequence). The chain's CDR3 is CASTPGGANTEAFF. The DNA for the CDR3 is TGTGCCAGCACCCCAGGGGGCGCGAACACTGAAGCTTTCTTT.

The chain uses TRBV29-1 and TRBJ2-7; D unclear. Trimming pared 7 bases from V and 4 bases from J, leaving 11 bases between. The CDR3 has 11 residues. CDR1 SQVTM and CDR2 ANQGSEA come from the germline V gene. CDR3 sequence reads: CSALKGYEQYF. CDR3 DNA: TGCAGCGCCCTCAAAGGGTACGAGCAGTACTTC.

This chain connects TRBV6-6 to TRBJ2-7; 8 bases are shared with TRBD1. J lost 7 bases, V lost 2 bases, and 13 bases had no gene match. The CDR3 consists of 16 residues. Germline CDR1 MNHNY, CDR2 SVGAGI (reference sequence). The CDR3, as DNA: TGTGCCAGCAGTTACAAAATCGGACAGGGTCGTTGGGAGCAGTACTTC. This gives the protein CASSYKIGQGRWEQYF.

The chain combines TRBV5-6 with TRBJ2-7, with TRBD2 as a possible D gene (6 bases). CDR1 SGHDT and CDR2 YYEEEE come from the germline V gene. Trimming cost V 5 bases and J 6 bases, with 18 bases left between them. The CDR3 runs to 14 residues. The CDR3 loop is CASSPQDYLSEQYF. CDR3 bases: TGTGCCAGCAGTCCACAGGACTACCTCTCCGAGCAGTACTTC.

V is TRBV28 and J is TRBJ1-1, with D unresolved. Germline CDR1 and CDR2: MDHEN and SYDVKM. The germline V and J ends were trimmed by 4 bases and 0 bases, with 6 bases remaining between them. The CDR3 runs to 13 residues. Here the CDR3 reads CASSWTMNTEAFF. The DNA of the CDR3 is TGTGCCAGCAGTTGGACGATGAACACTGAAGCTTTCTTT. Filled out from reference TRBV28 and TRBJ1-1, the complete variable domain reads DVKVTQSSRYLVKRTGEKVFLECVQDMDHENMFWYRQDPGLGLRLIYFSYDVKMKEKGDIPEGYSVSREKKERFSLILESASTNQTSMYLCASSWTMNTEAFFGQGTRLTVV.

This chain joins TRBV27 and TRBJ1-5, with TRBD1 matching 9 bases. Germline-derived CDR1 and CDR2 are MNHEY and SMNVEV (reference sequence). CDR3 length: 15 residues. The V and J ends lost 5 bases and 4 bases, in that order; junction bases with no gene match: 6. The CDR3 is CASSPWTGVNQPQHF. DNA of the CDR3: TGTGCCAGCAGTCCGTGGACAGGGGTTAATCAGCCCCAGCATTTT.

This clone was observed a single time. CDR3 protein: CATRGADKNIQYF. The CDR3 DNA follows: TGTGCCACCCGAGGGGCGGACAAAAACATTCAGTACTTC. The rearrangement uses TRBV28 and TRBJ2-4; tentatively, D is TRBD1 or TRBD2 (5 bases each). Germline loops: CDR1 MDHEN, CDR2 SYDVKM. CDR3 length: 13 amino acids. Trimming removed 10 bases at V and 3 bases at J, with 13 bases between.

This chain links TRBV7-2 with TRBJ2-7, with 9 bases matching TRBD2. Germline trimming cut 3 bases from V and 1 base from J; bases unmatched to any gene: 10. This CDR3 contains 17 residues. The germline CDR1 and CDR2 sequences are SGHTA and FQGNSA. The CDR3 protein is CASSFPRSGSGSYEQYF. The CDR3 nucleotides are TGTGCCAGCAGCTTCCCGCGTAGCGGGAGTGGGTCCTACGAGCAGTACTTC.

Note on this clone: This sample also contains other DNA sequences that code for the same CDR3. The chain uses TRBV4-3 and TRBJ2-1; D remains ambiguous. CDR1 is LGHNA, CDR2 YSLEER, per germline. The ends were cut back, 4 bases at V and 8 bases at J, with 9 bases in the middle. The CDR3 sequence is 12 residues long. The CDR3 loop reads CASSLLGDEQFF. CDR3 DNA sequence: TGCGCCAGCAGCCTCCTCGGCGATGAGCAGTTCTTC.